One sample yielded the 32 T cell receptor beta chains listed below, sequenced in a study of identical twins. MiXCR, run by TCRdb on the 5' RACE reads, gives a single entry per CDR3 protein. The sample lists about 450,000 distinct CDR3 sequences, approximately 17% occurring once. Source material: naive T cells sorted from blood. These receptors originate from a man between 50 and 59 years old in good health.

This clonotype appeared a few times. DNA of the CDR3: TGTGCCAGCAGCCAGGAGCGGGACCTAAGTGGGGGGTGGTACAATGAGCAGTTCTTC. Translated: CASSQERDLSGGWYNEQFF. This chain links TRBV4-2 with TRBJ2-1; 7 nucleotides agree with TRBD2. In germline, CDR1 is LGHNA, CDR2 YNFKEQ. V gave up 3 bases and J gave up 4 bases; unmatched junction bases: 18. The CDR3 spans 19 residues.

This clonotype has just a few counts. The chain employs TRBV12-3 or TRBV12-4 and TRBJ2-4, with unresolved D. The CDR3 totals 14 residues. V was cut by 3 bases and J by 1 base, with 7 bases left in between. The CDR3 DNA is TGTGCCAGCAGTTTTGGAGTGGCCAAAAACATTCAGTACTTC. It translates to CASSFGVAKNIQYF.

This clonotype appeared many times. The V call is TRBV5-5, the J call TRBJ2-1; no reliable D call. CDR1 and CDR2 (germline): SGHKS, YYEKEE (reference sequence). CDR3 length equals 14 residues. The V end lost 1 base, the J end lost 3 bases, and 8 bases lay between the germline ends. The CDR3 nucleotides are TGTGCCAGCAGCTTGATGCTCAGCTACAATGAGCAGTTCTTC. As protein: CASSLMLSYNEQFF. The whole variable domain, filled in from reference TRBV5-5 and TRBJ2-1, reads DAGVTQSPTHLIKTRGQQVTLRCSPISGHKSVSWYQQVLGQGPQFIFQYYEKEERGRGNFPDRFSARQFPNYSSELNVNALLLGDSALYLCASSLMLSYNEQFFGPGTRLTVL.

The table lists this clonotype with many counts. The CDR3 sequence is CSARVWPFEQYF. In DNA form, the CDR3 reads TGCAGTGCTAGAGTATGGCCGTTCGAGCAGTACTTC. The chain employs TRBV20-1 and TRBJ2-7; D gene uncertain. Germline CDR1 and CDR2: DFQATT and SNEGSKA (reference sequence). V was shortened by 1 base and J by 6 bases, with 10 bases between the two germline ends. The CDR3 runs to 12 residues.

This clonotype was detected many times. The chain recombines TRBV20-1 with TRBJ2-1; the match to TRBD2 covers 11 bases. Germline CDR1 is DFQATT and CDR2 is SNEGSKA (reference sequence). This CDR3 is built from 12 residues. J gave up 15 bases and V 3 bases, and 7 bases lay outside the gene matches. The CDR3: CSASLLAGVWFF. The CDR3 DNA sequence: TGCAGTGCTAGCCTACTAGCGGGAGTGTGGTTCTTC.

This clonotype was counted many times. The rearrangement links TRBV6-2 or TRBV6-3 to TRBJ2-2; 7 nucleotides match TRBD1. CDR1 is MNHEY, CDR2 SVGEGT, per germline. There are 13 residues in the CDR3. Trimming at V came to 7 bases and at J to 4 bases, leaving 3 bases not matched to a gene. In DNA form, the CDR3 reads TGTGCCAGCACCAACAGGGGCACCGGGGAGCTGTTTTTT. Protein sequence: CASTNRGTGELFF.

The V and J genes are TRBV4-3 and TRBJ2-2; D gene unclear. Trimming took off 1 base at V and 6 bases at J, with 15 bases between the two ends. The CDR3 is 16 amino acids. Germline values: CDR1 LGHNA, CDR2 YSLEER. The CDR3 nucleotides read TGCGCCAGCAGCCAAGCGGCGGAGAGGCCTGCCGGGGAGCTGTTTTTT. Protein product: CASSQAAERPAGELFF.

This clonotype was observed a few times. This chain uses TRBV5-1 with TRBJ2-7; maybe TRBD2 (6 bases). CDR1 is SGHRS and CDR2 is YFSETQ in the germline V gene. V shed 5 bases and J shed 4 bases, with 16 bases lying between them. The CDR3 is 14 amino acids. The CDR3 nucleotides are TGCGCCAGCAGGACGTTTCCGGAGGGTTACGAGCAGTACTTC. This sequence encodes CASRTFPEGYEQYF.

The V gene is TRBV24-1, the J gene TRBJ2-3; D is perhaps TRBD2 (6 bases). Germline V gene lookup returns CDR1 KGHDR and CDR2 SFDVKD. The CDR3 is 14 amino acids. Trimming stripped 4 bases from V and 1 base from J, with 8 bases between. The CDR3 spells CATSDWRGTDTQYF. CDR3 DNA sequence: TGTGCCACCAGTGACTGGAGGGGCACAGATACGCAGTATTTT.

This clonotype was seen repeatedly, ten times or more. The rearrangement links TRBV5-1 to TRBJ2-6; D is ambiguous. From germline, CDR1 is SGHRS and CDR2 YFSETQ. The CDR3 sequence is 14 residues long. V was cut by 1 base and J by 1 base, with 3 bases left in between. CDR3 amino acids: CASSLRSGANVLTF. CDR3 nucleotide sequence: TGCGCCAGCAGCTTGAGATCTGGGGCCAACGTCCTGACTTTC.

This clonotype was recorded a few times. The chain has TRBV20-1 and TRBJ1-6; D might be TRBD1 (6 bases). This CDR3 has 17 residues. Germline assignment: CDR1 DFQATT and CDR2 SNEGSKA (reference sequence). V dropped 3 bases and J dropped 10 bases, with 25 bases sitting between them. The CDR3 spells CSASGTLRGTTLSPLHF. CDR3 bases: TGCAGTGCTAGTGGGACGTTGAGGGGGACAACTCTGTCACCCCTCCACTTT.

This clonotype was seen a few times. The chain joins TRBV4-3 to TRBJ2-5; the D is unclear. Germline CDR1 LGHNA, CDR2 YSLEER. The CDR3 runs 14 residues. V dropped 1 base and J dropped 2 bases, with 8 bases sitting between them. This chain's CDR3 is CASSQGTEQETQYF. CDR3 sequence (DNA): TGCGCCAGCAGCCAAGGGACGGAACAAGAGACCCAGTACTTC.

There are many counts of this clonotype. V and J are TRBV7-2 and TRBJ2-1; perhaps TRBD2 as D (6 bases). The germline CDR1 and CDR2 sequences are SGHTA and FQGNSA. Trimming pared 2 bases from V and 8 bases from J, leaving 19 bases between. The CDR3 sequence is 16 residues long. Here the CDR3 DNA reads TGTGCCAGCAGCTTATCACACGGGACTCGCGGGTATGAGCAGTTCTTC. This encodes CASSLSHGTRGYEQFF.

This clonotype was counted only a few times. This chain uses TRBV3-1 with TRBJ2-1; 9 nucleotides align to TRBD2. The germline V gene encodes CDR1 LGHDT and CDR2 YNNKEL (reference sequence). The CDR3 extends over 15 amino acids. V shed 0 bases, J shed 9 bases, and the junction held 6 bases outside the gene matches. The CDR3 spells CASSQDGGGALEQFF. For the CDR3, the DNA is TGTGCCAGCAGCCAAGATGGCGGGGGGGCACTTGAGCAGTTCTTC.

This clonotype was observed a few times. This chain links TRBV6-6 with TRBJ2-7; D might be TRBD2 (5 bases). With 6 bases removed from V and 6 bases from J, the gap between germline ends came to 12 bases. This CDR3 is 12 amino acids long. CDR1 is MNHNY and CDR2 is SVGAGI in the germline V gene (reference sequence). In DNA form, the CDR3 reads TGTGCCAGCAGCGATAGCGTAGGCGAGCAGTACTTC. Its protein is CASSDSVGEQYF.

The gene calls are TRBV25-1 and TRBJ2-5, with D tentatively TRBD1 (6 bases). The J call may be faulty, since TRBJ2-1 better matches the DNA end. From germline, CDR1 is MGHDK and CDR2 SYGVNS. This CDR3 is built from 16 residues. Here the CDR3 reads CASSEVGTKYQETQFF. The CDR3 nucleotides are TGTGCCAGCAGTGAAGTTGGGACAAAGTACCAAGAGACCCAGTTCTTC.

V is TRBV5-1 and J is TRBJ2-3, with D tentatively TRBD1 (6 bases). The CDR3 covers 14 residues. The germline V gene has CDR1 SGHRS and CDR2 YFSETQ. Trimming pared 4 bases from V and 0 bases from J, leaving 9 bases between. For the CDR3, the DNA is TGCGCCAGCAGCGGACAGAGAAGCACAGATACGCAGTATTTT. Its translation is CASSGQRSTDTQYF.

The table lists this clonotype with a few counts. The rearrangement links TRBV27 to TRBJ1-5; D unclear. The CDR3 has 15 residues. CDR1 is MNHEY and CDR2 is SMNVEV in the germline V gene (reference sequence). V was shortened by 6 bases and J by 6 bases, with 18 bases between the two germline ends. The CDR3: CASRPSSSMRQPQHF. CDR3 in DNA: TGTGCCAGCAGACCAAGCTCGAGTATGCGTCAGCCCCAGCATTTT.

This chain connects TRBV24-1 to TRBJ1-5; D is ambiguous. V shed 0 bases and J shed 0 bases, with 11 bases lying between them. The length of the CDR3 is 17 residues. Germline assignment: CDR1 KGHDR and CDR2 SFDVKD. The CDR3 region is CATSDLQDGLSNQPQHF. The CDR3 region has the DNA TGTGCCACCAGTGATTTGCAGGATGGTCTTAGCAATCAGCCCCAGCATTTT.

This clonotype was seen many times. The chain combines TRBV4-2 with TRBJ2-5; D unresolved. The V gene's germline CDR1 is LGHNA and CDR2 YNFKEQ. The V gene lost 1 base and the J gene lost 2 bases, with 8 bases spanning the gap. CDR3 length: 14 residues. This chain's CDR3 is CASSQVASQETQYF. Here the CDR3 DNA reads TGTGCCAGCAGCCAAGTCGCGAGTCAAGAGACCCAGTACTTC.

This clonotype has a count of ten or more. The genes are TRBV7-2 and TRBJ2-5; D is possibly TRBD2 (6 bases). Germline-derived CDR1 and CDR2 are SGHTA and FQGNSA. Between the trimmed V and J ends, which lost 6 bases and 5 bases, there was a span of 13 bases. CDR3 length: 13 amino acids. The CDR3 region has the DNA TGTGCCAGCAGTTCCGGGGAGGTGGAGACCCAGTACTTC. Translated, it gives CASSSGEVETQYF.

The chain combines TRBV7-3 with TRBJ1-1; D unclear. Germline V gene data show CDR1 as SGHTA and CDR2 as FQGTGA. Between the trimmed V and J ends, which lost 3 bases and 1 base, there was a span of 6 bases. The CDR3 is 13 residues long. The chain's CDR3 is CASSFYKNTEAFF. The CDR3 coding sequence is TGTGCCAGCAGCTTCTATAAGAACACTGAAGCTTTCTTT.

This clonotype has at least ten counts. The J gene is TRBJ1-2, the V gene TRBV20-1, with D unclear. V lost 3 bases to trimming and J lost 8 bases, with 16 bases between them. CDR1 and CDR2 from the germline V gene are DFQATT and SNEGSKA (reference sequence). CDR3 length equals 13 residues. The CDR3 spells CSASGIDQDGYTF. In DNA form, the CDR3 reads TGCAGTGCTAGTGGGATTGATCAGGACGGCTACACCTTC.

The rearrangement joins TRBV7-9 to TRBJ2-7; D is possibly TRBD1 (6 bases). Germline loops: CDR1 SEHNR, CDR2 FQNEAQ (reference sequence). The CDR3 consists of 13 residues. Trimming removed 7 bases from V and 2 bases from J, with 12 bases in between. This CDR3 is CASTMGAAYEQYF. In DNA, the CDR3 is TGTGCCAGCACCATGGGGGCCGCCTACGAGCAGTACTTC.

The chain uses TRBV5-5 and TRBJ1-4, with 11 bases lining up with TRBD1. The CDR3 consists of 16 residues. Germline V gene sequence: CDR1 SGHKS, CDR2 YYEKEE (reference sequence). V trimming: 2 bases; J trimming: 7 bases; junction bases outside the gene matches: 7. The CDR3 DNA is TGTGCCAGCAGCTTTGGGGGGACAGGGGGAGGTGAAAAACTGTTTTTT. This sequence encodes CASSFGGTGGGEKLFF.

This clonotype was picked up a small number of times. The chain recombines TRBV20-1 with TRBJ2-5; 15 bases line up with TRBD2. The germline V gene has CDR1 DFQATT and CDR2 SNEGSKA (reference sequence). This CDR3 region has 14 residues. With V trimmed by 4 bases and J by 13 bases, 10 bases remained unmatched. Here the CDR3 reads CSATSWTSGRAMYF. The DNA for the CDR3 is TGCAGTGCTACATCATGGACTAGCGGGAGGGCCATGTACTTC.

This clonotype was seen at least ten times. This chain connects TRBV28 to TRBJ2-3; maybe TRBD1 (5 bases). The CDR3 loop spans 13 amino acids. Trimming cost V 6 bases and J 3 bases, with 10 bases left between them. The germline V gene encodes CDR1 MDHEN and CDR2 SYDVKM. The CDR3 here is CASRPQGTDTQYF. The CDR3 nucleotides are TGTGCCAGCAGACCTCAGGGTACAGATACGCAGTATTTT.

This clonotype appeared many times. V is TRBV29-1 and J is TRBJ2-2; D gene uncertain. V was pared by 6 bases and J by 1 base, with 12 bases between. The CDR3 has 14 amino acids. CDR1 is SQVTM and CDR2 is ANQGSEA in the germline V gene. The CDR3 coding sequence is TGCAGCGTAGGGTCAGGCTTGAACACCGGGGAGCTGTTTTTT. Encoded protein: CSVGSGLNTGELFF.

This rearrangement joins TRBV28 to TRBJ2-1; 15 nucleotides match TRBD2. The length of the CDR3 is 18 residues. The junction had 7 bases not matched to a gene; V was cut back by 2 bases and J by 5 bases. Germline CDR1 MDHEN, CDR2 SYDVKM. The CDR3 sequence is CASSLPGLAGGPDNEQFF. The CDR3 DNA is TGTGCCAGCAGTTTACCGGGACTAGCGGGGGGTCCTGACAATGAGCAGTTCTTC.

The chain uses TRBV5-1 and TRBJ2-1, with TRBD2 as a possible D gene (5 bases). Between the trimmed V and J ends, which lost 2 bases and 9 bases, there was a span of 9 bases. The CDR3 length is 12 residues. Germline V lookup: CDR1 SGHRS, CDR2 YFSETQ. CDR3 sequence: CASSFQAGEQFF. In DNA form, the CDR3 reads TGCGCCAGCAGCTTTCAGGCGGGTGAGCAGTTCTTC.

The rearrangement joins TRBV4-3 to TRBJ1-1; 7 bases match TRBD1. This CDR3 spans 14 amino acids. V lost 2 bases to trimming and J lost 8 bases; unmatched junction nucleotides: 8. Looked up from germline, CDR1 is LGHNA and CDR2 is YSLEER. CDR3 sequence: CASSQITGAEEAFF. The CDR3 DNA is TGCGCCAGCAGCCAAATAACAGGGGCCGAAGAAGCTTTCTTT.

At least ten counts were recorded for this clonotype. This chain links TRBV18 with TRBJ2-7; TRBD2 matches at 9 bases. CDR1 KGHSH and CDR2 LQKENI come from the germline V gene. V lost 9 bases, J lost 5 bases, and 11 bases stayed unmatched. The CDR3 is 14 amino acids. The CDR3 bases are TGTGCCAGTAGTCTAGCGGGGCCAATGGACGAGCAGTACTTC. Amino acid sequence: CASSLAGPMDEQYF.